This T cell receptor (beta chain) stems from a study of shared clonotypes between healthy human individuals. Terminally differentiated effector memory CD45RA+ cells were excluded from the naive CD8 cells, which were CD45RO-negative and positively selected for CCR7. Donation came from healthy HIV-negative adults that had no recent acute infections or vaccinations. This CDR3 comprises 13 residues. Germline lookup yields CDR1 SGDLS and CDR2 YYNGEE. Trimming removed 0 bases at V and 10 bases at J, with 11 bases between. Sequencing was performed with immunoSEQ multiplex PCR; in TCRdb, only in-frame clones are kept and a portion is missing. The table has roughly 2 million clones, over 85% seen once.

The rearrangement uses TRBV9 and TRBJ2-1; no firm D call. The source of this sequence is a man aged 18-30 years in good health. The sample comprised naive CD8+ T cells sorted from blood. Here the CDR3 reads CASSVGDLREQFF. CDR3 nucleotide sequence: TGTGCCAGCAGCGTAGGCGACCTTCGGGAGCAGTTCTTC. Drawing the rest from reference TRBV9 and TRBJ2-1, the complete variable domain is DSGVTQTPKHLITATGQRVTLRCSPRSGDLSVYWYQQSLDQGLQFLIQYYNGEERAKGNILERFSAQQFPDLHSELNLSSLELGDSALYFCASSVGDLREQFFGPGTRLTVL.